This TCR beta chain was recorded in a study of response to subunit inactivated influenza vaccine. Whole-study findings and limits: With each seasonal influenza vaccination, the authors suggested, few new T cells are recruited.

Trimming removed 4 bases at V and 1 base at J, with 8 bases between. The CDR3 contains 14 residues. Germline V lookup: CDR1 LNHNV, CDR2 YYDKDF (reference sequence). TCRdb passed the RT-PCR reads through MiXCR, listing each CDR3 protein once. The table shows some 500,000 distinct CDR3 sequences, with approximately 15% occurring only once. In regard to this clonotype: What it binds is unknown.

The sequence derives from a man between 50 and 70 years old who received an inactivated influenza vaccine. Sequenced here: CD4+ T cells sorted from PBMCs, sampled about 23 months after vaccination. The chain couples TRBV15 to TRBJ2-1, with a weak D call TRBD2 (5 bases). CDR3 sequence reads: CATSIPGSYNEQFF. The CDR3 nucleotides read TGTGCCACCAGCATACCGGGGTCCTACAATGAGCAGTTCTTC.